A single sample gave rise to the 13 T cell receptor beta chains below, sequenced in a study of somatic mutations in cytotoxic T cells in rheumatoid arthritis. Clones were read by immunoSEQ multiplex PCR, and TCRdb kept only the in-frame ones, dropping some. The sample holds 20,000 or so clones; almost 85% are singletons and the top ten take roughly a tenth. The sequenced material came from CD8+ T cells sorted from blood. The receptors originated from a woman between 45 and 60 years old in good health.

The chain couples TRBV27 to TRBJ1-6; 9 nucleotides line up with TRBD1. J was trimmed by 6 bases and V by 1 base; bases with no gene match: 1. The germline gives CDR1 MNHEY, CDR2 SMNVEV (reference sequence). The CDR3 totals 15 residues. The CDR3 here is CASSLWTGANSPLHF. The CDR3 DNA sequence: TGTGCCAGCAGTTTATGGACAGGGGCTAATTCACCCCTCCACTTT.

The chain carries TRBV28 and TRBJ2-7, with D maybe TRBD2 (7 bases). This CDR3 has 13 residues. V was trimmed by 3 bases and J by 7 bases, leaving 13 bases between them. Germline V lookup: CDR1 MDHEN, CDR2 SYDVKM. CDR3 protein: CASSFTGGAEQYF. The CDR3 DNA reads as TGTGCCAGCAGTTTTACGGGGGGCGCAGAGCAGTACTTC.

This clone has a single count. V gene TRBV4-2 combines with J gene TRBJ2-1; 7 bases match TRBD2. The CDR3 is 14 residues long. CDR1 is LGHNA and CDR2 is YNFKEQ in the germline V gene. The junction had 4 bases not matched to a gene; V was cut back by 0 bases and J by 8 bases. The CDR3 loop is CASSQELGGDEQFF. The DNA of the CDR3 is TGTGCCAGCAGCCAAGAGTTGGGGGGGGATGAGCAGTTCTTC.

The rearrangement joins TRBV4-1 to TRBJ2-2; 8 nucleotides line up with TRBD1. Germline V gene data show CDR1 as MGHRA and CDR2 as YSYEKL. The CDR3 extends over 16 amino acids. With 3 bases clipped from V and 7 bases from J, the junction kept 10 bases outside the gene matches. CDR3 amino acids: CASSQAGTGLGGELFF. The CDR3 DNA reads TGCGCCAGCAGCCAGGCGGGGACAGGATTAGGCGGGGAGCTGTTTTTT.

The gene calls are TRBV19 and TRBJ1-1; 7 bases fit TRBD1. After removal of 5 bases from V and 1 base from J, the junction contained 4 bases not matched to a gene. Germline V gene data show CDR1 as LNHDA and CDR2 as SQIVND (reference sequence). This CDR3 is 14 amino acids long. In DNA form, the CDR3 reads TGTGCCAGTAGTTTCAGGGGGGGGAACACTGAAGCTTTCTTT. It yields the protein CASSFRGGNTEAFF.

The chain employs TRBV7-3 and TRBJ2-1; the match to TRBD2 covers 13 bases. V trimming: 5 bases; J trimming: 9 bases; junction bases outside the gene matches: 13. CDR1 and CDR2 (germline): SGHTA, FQGTGA. This CDR3 is built from 17 residues. The CDR3 bases are TGTGCCAGCAGCGCCCGGACTAGCGGGGGCCATCCTGGTGAGCAGTTCTTC. Translated, it gives CASSARTSGGHPGEQFF.

V is TRBV9 and J is TRBJ2-5; D remains ambiguous. Germline V gives CDR1 SGDLS, CDR2 YYNGEE. The CDR3 has 14 residues. Between the trimmed V and J ends, which lost 0 bases and 2 bases, there was a span of 8 bases. CDR3 sequence reads: CASSVAGSQETQYF. In nucleotides, the CDR3 is TGTGCCAGCAGCGTAGCCGGGTCGCAAGAGACCCAGTACTTC.

With regard to this clone: One base away lies a much larger clone, so this may be a sequencing read error. The chain combines TRBV9 with TRBJ2-3; 9 nucleotides agree with TRBD2. Per the germline V gene, CDR1 is SGDLS and CDR2 is YYNGEE. This CDR3 comprises 15 residues. V was pared by 3 bases and J by 0 bases, with 2 bases of the junction left unmatched. In nucleotides, the CDR3 is TGTGCCAGCAGCGGACTAGCGGCTAGCACAGATACGCAGTATTTT. Protein sequence: CASSGLAASTDTQYF.

V and J are TRBV7-9 and TRBJ2-7; D perhaps matches TRBD1 (6 bases). The V and J ends lost 2 bases and 0 bases respectively, with 8 bases between them. Germline CDR1 reads SEHNR; CDR2 reads FQNEAQ (reference sequence). This CDR3 comprises 14 residues. DNA of the CDR3: TGTGCCAGCAGCTTACAGGGGTTCTCCTACGAGCAGTACTTC. This encodes CASSLQGFSYEQYF.

V usage is TRBV7-8 and J usage is TRBJ2-1; the match to TRBD2 covers 8 bases. Germline V lookup: CDR1 SGHVS, CDR2 FQNEAQ. CDR3 length: 17 residues. Losses at the gene ends were 4 bases for V and 4 bases for J; bases not matched to a gene: 12. Written as DNA, the CDR3 is TGTGCCAGCAGCTCGCCCCCCGGGACTAGGCTTTACAATGAGCAGTTCTTC. It yields the protein CASSSPPGTRLYNEQFF. The whole variable domain, remainder taken from reference TRBV7-8 and TRBJ2-1, is GAGVSQSPRYKVAKRGQDVALRCDPISGHVSLFWYQQALGQGPEFLTYFQNEAQLDKSGLPSDRFFAERPEGSVSTLKIQRTQQEDSAVYLCASSSPPGTRLYNEQFFGPGTRLTVL.

Only a few counts were recorded for this clone. The chain links TRBV2 to TRBJ1-1, with D unresolved. The CDR3 sequence is 12 residues long. Germline CDR1 SNHLY, CDR2 FYNNEI. V dropped 8 bases and J dropped 2 bases, with 9 bases sitting between them. The CDR3 protein is CASQLFNTEAFF. The CDR3 DNA is TGTGCCAGCCAACTTTTCAACACTGAAGCTTTCTTT.

This clone appeared once. This chain connects TRBV27 to TRBJ2-3; 11 bases match TRBD2. The CDR3 sequence is 16 residues long. V trimming: 10 bases; J trimming: 6 bases; junction bases outside the gene matches: 15. From germline, CDR1 is MNHEY and CDR2 SMNVEV (reference sequence). As DNA, the CDR3 is TGTGCCACCCAACCCGGGACTAGCGGAGCGTACGATACGCAGTATTTT. Amino acids: CATQPGTSGAYDTQYF.

This clone is termed medium-sized. This chain links TRBV5-6 with TRBJ2-6; D could derive from TRBD1 or TRBD2 (5 bases each). Trimming stripped 3 bases from V and 7 bases from J, with 23 bases between. This CDR3 is 18 amino acids long. In germline, CDR1 is SGHDT, CDR2 YYEEEE. The DNA for the CDR3 is TGTGCCAGCAGCTGTGTCCGGGACGCCAAAAATGTAGCCAACGTCCTGACTTTC. It codes for CASSCVRDAKNVANVLTF.